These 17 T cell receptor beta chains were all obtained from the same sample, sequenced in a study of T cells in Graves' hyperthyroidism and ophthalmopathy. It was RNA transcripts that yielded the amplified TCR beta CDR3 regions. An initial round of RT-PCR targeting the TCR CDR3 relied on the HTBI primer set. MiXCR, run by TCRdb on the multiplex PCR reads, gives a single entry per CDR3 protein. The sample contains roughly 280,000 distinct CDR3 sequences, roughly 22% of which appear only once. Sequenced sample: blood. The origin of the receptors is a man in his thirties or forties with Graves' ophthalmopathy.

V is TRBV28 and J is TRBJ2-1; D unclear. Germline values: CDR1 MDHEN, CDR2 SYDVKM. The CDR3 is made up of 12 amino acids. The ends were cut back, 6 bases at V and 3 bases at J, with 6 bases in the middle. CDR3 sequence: CASREYYNEQFF. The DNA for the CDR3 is TGTGCCAGCAGGGAGTACTACAATGAGCAGTTCTTC.

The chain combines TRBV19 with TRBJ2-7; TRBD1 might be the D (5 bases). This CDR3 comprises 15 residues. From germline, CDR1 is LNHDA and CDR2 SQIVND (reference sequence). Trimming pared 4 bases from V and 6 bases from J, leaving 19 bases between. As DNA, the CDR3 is TGTGCCAGTAGTACCCTGGACAATCCCGAAGGCGAGCAGTACTTC. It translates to CASSTLDNPEGEQYF.

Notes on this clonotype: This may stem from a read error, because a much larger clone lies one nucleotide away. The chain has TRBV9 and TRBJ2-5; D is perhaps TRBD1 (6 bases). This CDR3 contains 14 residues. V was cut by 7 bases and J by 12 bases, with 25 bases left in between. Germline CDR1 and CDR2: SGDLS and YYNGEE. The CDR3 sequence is CASSPRQEKFGEYF. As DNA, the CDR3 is TGTGCCAGCTCACCACGACAGGAGAAGTTTGGGGAGTACTTC. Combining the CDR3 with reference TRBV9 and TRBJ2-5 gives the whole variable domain DSGVTQTPKHLITATGQRVTLRCSPRSGDLSVYWYQQSLDQGLQFLIQYYNGEERAKGNILERFSAQQFPDLHSELNLSSLELGDSALYFCASSPRQEKFGEYFGPGTRLLVL.

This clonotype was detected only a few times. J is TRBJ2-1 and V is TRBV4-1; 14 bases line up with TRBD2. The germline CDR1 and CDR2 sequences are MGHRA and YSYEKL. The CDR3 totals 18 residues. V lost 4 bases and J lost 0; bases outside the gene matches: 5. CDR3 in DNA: TGCGCCAGCAGCCTCCTCGGACTAGCGGGGGGCTCCTACAATGAGCAGTTCTTC. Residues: CASSLLGLAGGSYNEQFF.

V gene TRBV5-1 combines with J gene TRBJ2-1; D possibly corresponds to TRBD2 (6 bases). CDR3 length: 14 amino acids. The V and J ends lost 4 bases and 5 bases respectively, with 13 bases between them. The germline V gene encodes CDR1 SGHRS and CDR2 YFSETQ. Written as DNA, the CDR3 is TGCGCCAGCAGCCGGGACTCAACCGACAATGAGCAGTTCTTC. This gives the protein CASSRDSTDNEQFF.

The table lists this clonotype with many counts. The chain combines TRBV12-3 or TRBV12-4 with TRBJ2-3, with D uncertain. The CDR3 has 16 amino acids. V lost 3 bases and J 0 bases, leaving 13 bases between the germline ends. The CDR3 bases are TGTGCCAGCAGTTTCGATGCCTCGGGCAGCACAGATACGCAGTATTTT. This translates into CASSFDASGSTDTQYF.

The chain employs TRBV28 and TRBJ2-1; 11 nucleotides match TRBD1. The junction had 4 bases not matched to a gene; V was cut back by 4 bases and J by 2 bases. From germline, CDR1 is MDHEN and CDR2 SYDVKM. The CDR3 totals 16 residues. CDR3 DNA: TGTGCCAGCAGTTGGGACAGGGGGGGTCCCTACAATGAGCAGTTCTTC. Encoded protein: CASSWDRGGPYNEQFF.

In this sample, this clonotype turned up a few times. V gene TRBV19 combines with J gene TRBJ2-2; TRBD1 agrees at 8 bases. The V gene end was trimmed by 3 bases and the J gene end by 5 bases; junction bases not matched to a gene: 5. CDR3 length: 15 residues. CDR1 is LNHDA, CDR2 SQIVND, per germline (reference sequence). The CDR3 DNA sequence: TGTGCCAGTAGTATCGGACAGGGTGGGACCGGGGAGCTGTTTTTT. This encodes CASSIGQGGTGELFF.

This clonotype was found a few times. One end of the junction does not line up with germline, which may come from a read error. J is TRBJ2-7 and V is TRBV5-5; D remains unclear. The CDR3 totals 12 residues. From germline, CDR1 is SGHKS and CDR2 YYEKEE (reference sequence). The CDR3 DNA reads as TGTGCCAGCAGCTTGACTAACTACGAGCAGCACTTC. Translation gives CASSLTNYEQHF. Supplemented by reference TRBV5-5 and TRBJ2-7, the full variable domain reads DAGVTQSPTHLIKTRGQQVTLRCSPISGHKSVSWYQQVLGQGPQFIFQYYEKEERGRGNFPDRFSARQFPNYSSELNVNALLLGDSALYLCASSLTNYEQHFGPGTRLTVT.

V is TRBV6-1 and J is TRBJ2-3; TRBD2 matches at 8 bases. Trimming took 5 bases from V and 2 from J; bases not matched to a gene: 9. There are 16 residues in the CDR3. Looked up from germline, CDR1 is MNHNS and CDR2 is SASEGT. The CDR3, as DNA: TGTGCCAGCAGTTTCCCGGGGGGGACACCCACAGATACGCAGTATTTT. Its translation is CASSFPGGTPTDTQYF.

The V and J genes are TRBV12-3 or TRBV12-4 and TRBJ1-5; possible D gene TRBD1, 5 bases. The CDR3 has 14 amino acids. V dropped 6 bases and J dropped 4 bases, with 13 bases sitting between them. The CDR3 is CASRQGQGNQPQHF. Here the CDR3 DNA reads TGTGCCAGCAGACAAGGCCAGGGAAATCAGCCCCAGCATTTT.

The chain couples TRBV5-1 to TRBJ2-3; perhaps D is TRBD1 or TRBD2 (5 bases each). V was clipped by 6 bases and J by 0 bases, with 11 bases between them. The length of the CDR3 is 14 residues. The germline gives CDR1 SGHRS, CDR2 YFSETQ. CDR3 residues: CASNREGSTDTQYF. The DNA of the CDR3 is TGCGCCAGCAACCGAGAGGGGAGCACAGATACGCAGTATTTT.

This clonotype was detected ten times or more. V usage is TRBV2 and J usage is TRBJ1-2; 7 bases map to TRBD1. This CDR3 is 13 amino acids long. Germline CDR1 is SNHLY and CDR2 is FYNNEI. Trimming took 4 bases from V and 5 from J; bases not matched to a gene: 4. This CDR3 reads CASSGRGGYGYTF. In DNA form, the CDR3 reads TGTGCCAGCAGTGGCAGGGGGGGTTATGGCTACACCTTC.

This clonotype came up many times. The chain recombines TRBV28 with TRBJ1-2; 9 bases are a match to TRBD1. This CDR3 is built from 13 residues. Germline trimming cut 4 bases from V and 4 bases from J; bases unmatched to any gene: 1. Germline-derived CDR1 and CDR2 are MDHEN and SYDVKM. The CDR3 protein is CASSSTGGYGYTF. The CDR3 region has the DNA TGTGCCAGCAGTTCGACAGGGGGCTATGGCTACACCTTC.

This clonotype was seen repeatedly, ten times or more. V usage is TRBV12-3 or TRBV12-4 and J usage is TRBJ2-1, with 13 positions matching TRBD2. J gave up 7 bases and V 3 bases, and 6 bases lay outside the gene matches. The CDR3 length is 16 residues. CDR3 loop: CASSFRLAGGENEQFF. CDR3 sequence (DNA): TGTGCCAGCAGTTTCCGACTAGCGGGAGGAGAAAATGAGCAGTTCTTC.

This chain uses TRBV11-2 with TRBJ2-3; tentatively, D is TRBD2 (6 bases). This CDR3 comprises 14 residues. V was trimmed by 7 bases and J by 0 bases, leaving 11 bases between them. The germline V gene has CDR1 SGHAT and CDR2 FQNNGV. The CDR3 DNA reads TGTGCCAGCACACAAAGCGGGAGCACAGATACGCAGTATTTT. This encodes CASTQSGSTDTQYF.

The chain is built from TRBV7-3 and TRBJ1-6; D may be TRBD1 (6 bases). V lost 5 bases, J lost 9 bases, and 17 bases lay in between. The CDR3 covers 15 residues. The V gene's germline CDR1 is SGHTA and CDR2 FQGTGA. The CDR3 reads CASSPRAGALSPLHF. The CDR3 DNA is TGTGCCAGCAGCCCGAGGGCGGGGGCACTTTCACCCCTCCACTTT.